The text below deals with one T cell receptor beta chain. Its antigen is not identified. It is likely a read error, because the conserved phenylalanine at the end of the CDR3 is missing. The TCR beta CDR3 regions underwent amplification using RNA transcripts as the source. First-round RT-PCR targeting the TCR CDR3 was performed with the HTBI primer set. In TCRdb, the multiplex PCR reads were re-called with MiXCR into one record per CDR3 protein. The sample shows about 610,000 distinct CDR3 sequences, about 15% of them seen only once. The CDR3 has 13 amino acids. Germline loops: CDR1 MDHEN, CDR2 SYDVKM. This sample is part of a study of T cells in Graves' hyperthyroidism and ophthalmopathy. Study observations and caveats: Before onset, ophthalmopathy was predicted by the model a median around 6.5 months earlier.

This TCR was recovered from a woman aged 40 to 50 with Graves' ophthalmopathy. The sequenced sample consisted of blood. J is TRBJ1-2 and V is TRBV28, with D possibly matching TRBD1 (6 bases). The chain's CDR3 is CASRVGAKYGYTL. CDR3 nucleotides: TGTGCCAGCAGAGTGGGGGCTAAATATGGCTACACCTTA.